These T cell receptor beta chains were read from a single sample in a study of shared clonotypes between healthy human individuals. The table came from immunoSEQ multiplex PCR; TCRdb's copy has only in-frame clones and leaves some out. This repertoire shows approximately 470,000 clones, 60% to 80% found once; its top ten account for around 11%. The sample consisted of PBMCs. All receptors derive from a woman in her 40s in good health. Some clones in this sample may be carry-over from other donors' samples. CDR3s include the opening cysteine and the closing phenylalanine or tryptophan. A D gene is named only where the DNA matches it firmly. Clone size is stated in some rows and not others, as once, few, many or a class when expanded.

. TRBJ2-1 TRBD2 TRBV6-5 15 TGTGCCAGCAGTTTAGCGGGAGAGGAATACAATGAGCAGTTCTTC CASSLAGEEYNEQFF
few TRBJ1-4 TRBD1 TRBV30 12 TGTGCCTGGACAGGGGGAAGAGAAAAACTGTTTTTT CAWTGGREKLFF
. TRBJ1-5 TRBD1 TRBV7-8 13 TGTGCCAGCAGCTTAGCGCTAAGAGGACAGGAGCATTTT CASSLALRGQEHF
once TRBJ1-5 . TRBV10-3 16 TGTGCCATCAGTGAGTCGAGGCAGGGAAGCAATCAGCCCCAGCATTTT CAISESRQGSNQPQHF
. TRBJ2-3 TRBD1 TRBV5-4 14 TGTGCCAGCAGCTGGGGACAGGGGTTAGATACGCAGTATTTT CASSWGQGLDTQYF
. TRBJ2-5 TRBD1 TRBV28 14 TGTGCCAGCAGTTTCCAGGACAGGTTCGAGACCCAGTACTTC CASSFQDRFETQYF
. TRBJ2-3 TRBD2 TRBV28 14 TGTGCCAGCAGTTTGGGGGGGGGCACAGATACGCAGTATTTT CASSLGGGTDTQYF
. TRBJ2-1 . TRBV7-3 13 TGTGCCAGCAGCTTTAACAGCTACAATGAGCAGTTCTTC CASSFNSYNEQFF
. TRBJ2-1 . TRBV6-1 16 TGTGCCAGCAGTGTACCCCTGACTAAGGGGCTAAATGAGCAGTTCTTC CASSVPLTKGLNEQFF
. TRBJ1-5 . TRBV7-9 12 TGTGCCAGTAGCCATAGCAATCAGCCCCAGCATTTT CASSHSNQPQHF
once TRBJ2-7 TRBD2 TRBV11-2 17 TGTGCCAGCAGCTTAGGGCTGGGGCTAGCGGGAGGGCCCGAGCAGTACTTC CASSLGLGLAGGPEQYF
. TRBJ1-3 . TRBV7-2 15 TGTGCCAGCAGTCGTAGCCAAAACTCTGGAAACACCATATATTTT CASSRSQNSGNTIYF
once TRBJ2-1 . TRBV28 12 TGTGCCAGCAGTTTTTCATACAATGAGCAGTTCTTC CASSFSYNEQFF